The rows below give T cell receptor beta chains drawn from one sample of a study of siplizumab effects on memory and regulatory T cells. Libraries were prepared by immunoSEQ multiplex PCR; TCRdb keeps only in-frame clonotypes and omits some of them. The sample carries roughly 100,000 clones, roughly 91% recorded once. The sequencing input was CD4+ T cells sorted from blood. The source is a human donor in good health. CDR3s include the opening cysteine and the closing phenylalanine or tryptophan. D genes are given only for firm matches.

d_gene | v_gene | CDR3aa
- | TRBV6-6 | CASSGGLGAFF
TRBD1 | TRBV19 | CASRTDRDTEAFF
- | TRBV2 | CASSPPVGSGSSYEQYF
TRBD1 | TRBV5-8 | CASSLAGGGDYGYTF
- | TRBV4-3 | CASSQEGGSTDTQYF
TRBD1 | TRBV19 | CASRGQGGNYGYTF
TRBD1 | TRBV30 | CAWSAGTGGYKAFF
TRBD2 | TRBV5-1 | CASSLGLAGGRTQYF
- | TRBV11-2 | CASSRQGLAYEQYF
- | TRBV9 | CASSVGTPGTDTQYF
- | TRBV6-1 | CAITQGYGYTF
- | TRBV6-5 | CASKIGTGADTQYF
- | TRBV6-1 | CAADSTDTQYF
- | TRBV14 | CASSQDQNTEAFF
- | TRBV5-1 | CASSLEVASEQFF
- | TRBV5-6 | CASSRRTVSNQPQHF
- | TRBV7-9 | CASSLGPGSSYEQYF
- | TRBV5-4 | CASSLPRANEQFF
TRBD1 | TRBV6-5 | CASSYGTATTEAFF
- | TRBV2 | CASREGETGELFF
TRBD1 | TRBV19 | CASSQGARTEAFF
- | TRBV5-6 | CASSLLQAGNTIYF
- | TRBV19 | CASSTEPGLLFF
TRBD2 | TRBV5-1 | CASTTSGTPQETQYF
- | TRBV5-6 | CASSLAVGRSYEQYF
TRBD2 | TRBV29-1 | CSVEGVGSGRRTDTQYF
- | TRBV27 | CASSLQGNQETQYF
- | TRBV7-3 | CASSLKDGTTQYF
TRBD1 | TRBV18 | CASSPQGALGNTIYF
TRBD1 | TRBV7-2 | CASSYNRGATIYF
TRBD2 | TRBV5-4 | CASSLASGGHNEQFF
- | TRBV7-8 | CASSLAGRDEAFF
- | TRBV6-5 | CASWGALNTGELFF
TRBD1 | TRBV7-9 | CASSTGTGGRYSNQPQHF
- | TRBV7-9 | CASSLGAGNTEAFF
- | TRBV10-3 | CAISDQGAYNEQFF
- | TRBV10-1 | CASGGQKNTEAFF
- | TRBV29-1 | CSVEVFVGRSTDTQYF
TRBD1 | TRBV6-5 | CASSRTGVTEAFF
- | TRBV7-3 | CASSSLDGTAGELFF
- | TRBV4-3 | CASSQVGMVSGELFF
TRBD2 | TRBV11-2 | CASSLGLTSGVQETQYF
TRBD2 | TRBV6-1 | CASSVLAGGRDTQYF
- | TRBV9 | CASSVVDAGSLYF
TRBD2 | TRBV19 | CASSTGGGGRHYEQYF
- | TRBV7-3 | CASSLGGGLRGEQYF
- | TRBV30 | CAWNGAGNTIYF
TRBD2 | TRBV6-1 | CASSEGSGGAIYTQYF
TRBD2 | TRBV2 | CASSGLATSTDTQYF
- | TRBV6-5 | CASSYPGRLNTEAFF